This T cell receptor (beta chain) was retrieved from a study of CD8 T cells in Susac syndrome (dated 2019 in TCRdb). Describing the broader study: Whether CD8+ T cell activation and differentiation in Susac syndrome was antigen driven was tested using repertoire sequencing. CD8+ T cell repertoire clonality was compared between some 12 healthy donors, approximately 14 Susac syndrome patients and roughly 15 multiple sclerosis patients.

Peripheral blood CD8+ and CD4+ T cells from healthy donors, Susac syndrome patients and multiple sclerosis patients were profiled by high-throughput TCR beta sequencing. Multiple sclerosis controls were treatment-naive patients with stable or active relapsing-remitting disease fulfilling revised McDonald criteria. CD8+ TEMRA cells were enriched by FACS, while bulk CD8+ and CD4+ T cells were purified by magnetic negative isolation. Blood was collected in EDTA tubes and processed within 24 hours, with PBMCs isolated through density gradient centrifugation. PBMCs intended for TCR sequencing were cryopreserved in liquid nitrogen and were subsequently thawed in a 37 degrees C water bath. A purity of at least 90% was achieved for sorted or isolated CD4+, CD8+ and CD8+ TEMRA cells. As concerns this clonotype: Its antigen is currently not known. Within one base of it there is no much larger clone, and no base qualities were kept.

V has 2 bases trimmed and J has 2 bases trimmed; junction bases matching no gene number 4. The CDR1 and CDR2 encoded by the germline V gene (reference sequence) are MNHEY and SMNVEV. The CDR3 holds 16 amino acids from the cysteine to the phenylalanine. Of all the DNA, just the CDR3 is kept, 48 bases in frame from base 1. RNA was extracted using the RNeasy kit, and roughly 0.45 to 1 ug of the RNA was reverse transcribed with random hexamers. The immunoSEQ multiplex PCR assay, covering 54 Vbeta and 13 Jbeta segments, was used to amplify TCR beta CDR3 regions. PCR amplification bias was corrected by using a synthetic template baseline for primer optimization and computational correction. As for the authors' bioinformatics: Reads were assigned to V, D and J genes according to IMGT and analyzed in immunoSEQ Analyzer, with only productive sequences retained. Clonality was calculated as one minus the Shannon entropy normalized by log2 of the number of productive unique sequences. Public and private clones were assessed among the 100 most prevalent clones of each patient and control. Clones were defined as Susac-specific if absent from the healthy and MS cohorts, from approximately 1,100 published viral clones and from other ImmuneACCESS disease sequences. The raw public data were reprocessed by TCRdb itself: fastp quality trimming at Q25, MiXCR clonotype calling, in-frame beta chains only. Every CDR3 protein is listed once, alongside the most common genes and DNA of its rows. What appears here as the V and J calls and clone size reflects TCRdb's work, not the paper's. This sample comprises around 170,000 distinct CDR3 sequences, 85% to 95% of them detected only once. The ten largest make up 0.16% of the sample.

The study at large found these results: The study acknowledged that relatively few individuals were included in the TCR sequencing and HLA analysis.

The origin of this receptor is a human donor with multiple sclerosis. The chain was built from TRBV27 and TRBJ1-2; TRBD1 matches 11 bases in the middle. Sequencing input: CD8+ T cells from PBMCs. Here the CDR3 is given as CASSLGRTGGNYGYTF. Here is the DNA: TGTGCCAGCAGTTTAGGGCGGACAGGGGGCAACTATGGCTACACCTTC.